The 13 T cell receptor beta chains below all came from one sample that was sequenced in a study of blood T cells in healthy people across ages. Then a second PCR, running about 6 to 11 cycles, was carried out with a sample-barcoded 5' primer and a J-beta primer mix. A single record per CDR3 protein comes from TCRdb applying MiXCR to the 5' RACE reads. The profile shows approximately 800,000 distinct CDR3 sequences, 62% of them singletons. The sequenced sample was blood. These receptors were taken from a man aged 25-40 years in good health.

The CDR3 region is CASSLGPFNTYEQYF. In DNA, the CDR3 is TGTGCCAGCAGCTTAGGCCCCTTCAACACCTACGAGCAGTACTTC. This rearrangement joins TRBV7-8 to TRBJ2-4, with D unclear. The DNA end is a closer match to TRBJ2-7, so the J assignment may be wrong. Germline CDR1 is SGHVS and CDR2 is FQNEAQ. The CDR3 runs 15 residues.

This chain connects TRBV20-1 to TRBJ2-1; 7 positions match TRBD2. CDR3 size: 14 residues. The junction had 9 bases not matched to a gene; V was cut back by 5 bases and J by 5 bases. The germline CDR1 and CDR2 sequences are DFQATT and SNEGSKA (reference sequence). DNA for the CDR3: TGCAGTGCTGAACCCGGGACTAAGAACAATGAGCAGTTCTTC. It codes for CSAEPGTKNNEQFF.

This clonotype showed up just a few times. J is TRBJ2-3 and V is TRBV29-1; TRBD1 is a possible D gene (5 bases). Germline V lookup: CDR1 SQVTM, CDR2 ANQGSEA. With 5 bases removed from V and 2 bases from J, the gap between germline ends came to 17 bases. This CDR3 comprises 15 residues. CDR3 DNA: TGCAGCGTTCAAGGTAGACAGATCCCCACAGATACGCAGTATTTT. It encodes CSVQGRQIPTDTQYF.

The gene calls are TRBV28 and TRBJ2-5, with D maybe TRBD2 (7 bases). Per germline, CDR1 MDHEN and CDR2 SYDVKM. V was trimmed by 1 base and J by 5 bases, leaving 17 bases between them. This CDR3 comprises 16 residues. CDR3 region: CASSLYWGGAGETQYF. As DNA, the CDR3 is TGTGCCAGCAGTTTATATTGGGGGGGGGCCGGCGAGACCCAGTACTTC.

This clonotype came up a few times. The rearrangement uses TRBV6-1 and TRBJ1-4, with 8 positions matching TRBD1. Trimming at V came to 11 bases and at J to 6 bases, leaving 14 bases not matched to a gene. This CDR3 has 15 residues. Germline lookup yields CDR1 MNHNS and CDR2 SASEGT. The CDR3: CAHQDLAGGDEKLFF. CDR3 coding DNA: TGTGCCCACCAAGATTTAGCAGGGGGCGATGAAAAACTGTTTTTT.

The V and J genes are TRBV6-6 and TRBJ2-3, with TRBD2 matching 8 bases. The CDR3 is 16 amino acids. Per germline, CDR1 MNHNY and CDR2 SVGAGI (reference sequence). After removal of 0 bases from V and 4 bases from J, the junction contained 6 bases not matched to a gene. For the CDR3, the DNA is TGTGCCAGCAGTTACTCGGCGGGGGGCTGGGCAGATACGCAGTATTTT. Encoded protein: CASSYSAGGWADTQYF.

The chain uses TRBV6-5 and TRBJ2-5, with D perhaps assigned TRBD1 or TRBD2 (5 bases each). Trimming removed 0 bases at V and 2 bases at J, with 10 bases between. CDR3 length: 15 residues. Germline loops: CDR1 MNHEY, CDR2 SVGAGI. Here the CDR3 reads CASSYSGRNQETQYF. In nucleotides, the CDR3 is TGTGCCAGCAGTTACTCGGGACGGAATCAAGAGACCCAGTACTTC.

The J gene is TRBJ2-3, the V gene TRBV4-1; 7 nucleotides align to TRBD1. The germline V gene encodes CDR1 MGHRA and CDR2 YSYEKL. The length of the CDR3 is 16 residues. Trimming cost V 2 bases and J 1 base; bases outside gene matches: 6. CDR3 sequence reads: CASSQLLGTGTDTQYF. The CDR3 nucleotides read TGCGCCAGCAGCCAATTGCTAGGGACAGGCACAGATACGCAGTATTTT.

This chain joins TRBV6-5 and TRBJ2-3; 7 bases are shared with TRBD1. CDR3 length: 14 amino acids. Germline V lookup: CDR1 MNHEY, CDR2 SVGAGI. The junction had 5 bases not matched to a gene; V was cut back by 6 bases and J by 2 bases. The CDR3, as DNA: TGTGCCAGCAGCTACAGGGGTATCACAGATACGCAGTATTTT. As protein: CASSYRGITDTQYF.

The gene calls are TRBV21-1 and TRBJ1-2; the table's D gene call, TRBD1, was not cross checked with the DNA. TRBV21-1 is flagged as a pseudogene. The CDR3 sequence is 14 residues long. CDR3 sequence reads: CASSLQTGSYGYTF. In nucleotides, the CDR3 is TGTGCCAGCAGCTTACAGACAGGATCCTATGGCTACACCTTC.

This clonotype has just a few counts. The rearrangement links TRBV6-2 or TRBV6-3 to TRBJ2-7; 10 bases match TRBD2. Germline CDR1 MNHEY, CDR2 SVGEGT. J gave up 2 bases and V 6 bases, and 7 bases lay outside the gene matches. This CDR3 has 15 residues. The CDR3 region is CASSVGLAFPYEQYF. DNA of the CDR3: TGTGCCAGCAGCGTGGGACTAGCGTTTCCCTACGAGCAGTACTTC.

The rearrangement joins TRBV9 to TRBJ1-6; D unresolved. This CDR3 is 12 amino acids long. Trimming removed 3 bases from V and 11 bases from J, with 9 bases in between. Looked up from germline, CDR1 is SGDLS and CDR2 is YYNGEE. The chain's CDR3 is CASSAARAPLHF. The CDR3 nucleotides are TGTGCCAGCAGCGCCGCCCGCGCACCCCTCCACTTT.

The chain carries TRBV27 and TRBJ2-5; the D is unclear. V was pared by 5 bases and J by 1 base, with 11 bases between. The CDR3 runs to 14 residues. Germline CDR1 and CDR2: MNHEY and SMNVEV (reference sequence). CDR3 DNA sequence: TGTGCCAGCAGTCCCGGTTTTGGCCAAGAGACCCAGTACTTC. Encoded protein: CASSPGFGQETQYF.